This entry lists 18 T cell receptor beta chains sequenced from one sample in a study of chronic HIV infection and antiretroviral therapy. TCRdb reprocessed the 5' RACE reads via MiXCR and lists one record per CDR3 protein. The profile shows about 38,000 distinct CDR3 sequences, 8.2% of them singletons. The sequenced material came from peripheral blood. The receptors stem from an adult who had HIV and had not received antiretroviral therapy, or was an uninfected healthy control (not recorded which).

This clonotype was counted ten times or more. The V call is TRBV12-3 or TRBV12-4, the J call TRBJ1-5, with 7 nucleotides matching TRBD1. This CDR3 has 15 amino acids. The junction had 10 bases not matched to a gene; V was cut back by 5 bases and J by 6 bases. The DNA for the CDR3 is TGTGCCAGCAGTGCACAGGGGATCCAAAGTCAGCCCCAGCATTTT. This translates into CASSAQGIQSQPQHF.

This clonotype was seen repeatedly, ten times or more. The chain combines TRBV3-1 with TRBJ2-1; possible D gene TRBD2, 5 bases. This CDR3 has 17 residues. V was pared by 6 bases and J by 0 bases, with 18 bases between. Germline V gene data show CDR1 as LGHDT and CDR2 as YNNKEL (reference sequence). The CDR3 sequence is CASSDTYSARSYNEQFF. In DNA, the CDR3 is TGTGCCAGCAGTGATACCTATAGCGCCCGCTCCTACAATGAGCAGTTCTTC.

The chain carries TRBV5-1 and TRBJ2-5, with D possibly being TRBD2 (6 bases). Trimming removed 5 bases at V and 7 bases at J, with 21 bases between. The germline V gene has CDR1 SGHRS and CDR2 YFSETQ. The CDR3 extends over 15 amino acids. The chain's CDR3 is CASRVRWDWRVTQYF. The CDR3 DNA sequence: TGCGCCAGCAGAGTGCGGTGGGACTGGAGGGTGACCCAGTACTTC.

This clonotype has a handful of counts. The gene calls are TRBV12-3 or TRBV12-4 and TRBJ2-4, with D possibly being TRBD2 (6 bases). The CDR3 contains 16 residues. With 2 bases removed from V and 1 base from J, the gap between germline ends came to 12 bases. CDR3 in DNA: TGTGCCAGCAGTTTATTATCTAGCGTCGCCAAAAACATTCAGTACTTC. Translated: CASSLLSSVAKNIQYF.

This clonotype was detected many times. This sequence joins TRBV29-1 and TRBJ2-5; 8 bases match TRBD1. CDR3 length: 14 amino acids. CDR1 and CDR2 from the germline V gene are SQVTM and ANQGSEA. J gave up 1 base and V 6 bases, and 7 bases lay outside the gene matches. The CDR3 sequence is CSVVDRGPQETQYF. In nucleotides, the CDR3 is TGCAGCGTCGTCGACAGGGGCCCCCAAGAGACCCAGTACTTC.

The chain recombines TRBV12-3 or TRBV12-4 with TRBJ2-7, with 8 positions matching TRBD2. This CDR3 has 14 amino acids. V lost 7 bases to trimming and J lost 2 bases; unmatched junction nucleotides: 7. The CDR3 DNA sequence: TGTGCCAGCATCCTAGCGGGTTGGGCCTACGAGCAGTACTTC. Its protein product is CASILAGWAYEQYF.

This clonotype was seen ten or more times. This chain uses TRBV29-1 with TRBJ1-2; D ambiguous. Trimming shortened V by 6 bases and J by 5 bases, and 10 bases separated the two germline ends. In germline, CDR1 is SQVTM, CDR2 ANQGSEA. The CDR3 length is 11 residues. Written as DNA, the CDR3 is TGCAGCGTCCCGATGGGTTATGGCTACACCTTC. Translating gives CSVPMGYGYTF.

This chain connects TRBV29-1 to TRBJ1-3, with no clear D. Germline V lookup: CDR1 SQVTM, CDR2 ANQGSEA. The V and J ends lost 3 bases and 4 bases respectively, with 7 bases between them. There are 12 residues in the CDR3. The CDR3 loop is CSVDEGGNTIYF. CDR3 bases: TGCAGCGTTGATGAGGGCGGAAACACCATATATTTT.

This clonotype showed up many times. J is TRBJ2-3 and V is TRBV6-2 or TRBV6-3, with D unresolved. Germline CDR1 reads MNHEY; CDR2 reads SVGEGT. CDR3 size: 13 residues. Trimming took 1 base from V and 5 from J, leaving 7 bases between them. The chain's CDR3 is CASSYYHQDTQYF. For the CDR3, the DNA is TGTGCCAGCAGTTACTACCATCAAGATACGCAGTATTTT.

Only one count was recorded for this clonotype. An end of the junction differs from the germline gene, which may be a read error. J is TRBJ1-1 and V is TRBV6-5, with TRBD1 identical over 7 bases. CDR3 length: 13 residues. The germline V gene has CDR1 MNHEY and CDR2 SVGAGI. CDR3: CAGRPPGTAKAFF. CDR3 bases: TGTGCCGGCAGGCCCCCGGGGACAGCCAAAGCTTTCTTT.

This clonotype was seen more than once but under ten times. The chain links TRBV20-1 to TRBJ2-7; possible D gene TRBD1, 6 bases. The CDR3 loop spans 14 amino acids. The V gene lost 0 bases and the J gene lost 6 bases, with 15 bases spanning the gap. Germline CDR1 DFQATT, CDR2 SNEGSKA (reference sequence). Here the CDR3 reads CSAREQDSDGEQYF. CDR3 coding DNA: TGCAGTGCTAGAGAACAGGACAGTGACGGCGAGCAGTACTTC.

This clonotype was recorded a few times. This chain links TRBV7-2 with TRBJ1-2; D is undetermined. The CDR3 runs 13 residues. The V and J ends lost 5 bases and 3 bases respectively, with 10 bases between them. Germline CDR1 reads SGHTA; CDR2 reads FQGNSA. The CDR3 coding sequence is TGTGCCAGCAGCCTTGGGGTCGACTATGGCTACACCTTC. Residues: CASSLGVDYGYTF.

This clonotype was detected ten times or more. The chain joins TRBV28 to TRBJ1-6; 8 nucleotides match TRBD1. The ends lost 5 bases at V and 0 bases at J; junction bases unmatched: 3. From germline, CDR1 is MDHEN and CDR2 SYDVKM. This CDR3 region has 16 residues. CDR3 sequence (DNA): TGTGCCAGCAGTATGACAGGGGACTCCTATAATTCACCCCTCCACTTT. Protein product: CASSMTGDSYNSPLHF.

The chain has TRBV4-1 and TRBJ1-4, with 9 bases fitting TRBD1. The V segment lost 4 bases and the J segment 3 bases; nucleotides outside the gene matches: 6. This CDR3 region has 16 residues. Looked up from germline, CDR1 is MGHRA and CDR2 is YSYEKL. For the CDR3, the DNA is TGCGCCAGCAGCCTACAGGGGGCGCCGGCTAATGAAAAACTGTTTTTT. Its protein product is CASSLQGAPANEKLFF.

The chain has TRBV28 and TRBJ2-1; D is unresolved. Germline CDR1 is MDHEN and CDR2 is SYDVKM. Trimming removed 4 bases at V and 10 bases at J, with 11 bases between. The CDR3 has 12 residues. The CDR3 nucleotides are TGTGCCAGCAGTTGGTTAGATTTAGAGCAGTTCTTC. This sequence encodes CASSWLDLEQFF.

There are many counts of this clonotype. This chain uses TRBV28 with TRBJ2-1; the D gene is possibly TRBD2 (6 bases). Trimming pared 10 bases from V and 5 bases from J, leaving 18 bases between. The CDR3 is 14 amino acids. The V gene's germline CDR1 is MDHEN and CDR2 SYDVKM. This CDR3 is CATQDTSRNNEQFF. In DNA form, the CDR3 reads TGTGCCACCCAAGACACTAGCCGGAACAATGAGCAGTTCTTC.

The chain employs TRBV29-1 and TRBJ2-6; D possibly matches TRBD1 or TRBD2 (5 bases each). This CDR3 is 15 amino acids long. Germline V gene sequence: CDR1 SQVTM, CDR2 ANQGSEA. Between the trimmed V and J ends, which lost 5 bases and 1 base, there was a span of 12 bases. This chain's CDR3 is CSVKGRGSGANVLTF. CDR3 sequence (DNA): TGCAGCGTTAAGGGACGGGGATCTGGGGCCAACGTCCTGACTTTC.

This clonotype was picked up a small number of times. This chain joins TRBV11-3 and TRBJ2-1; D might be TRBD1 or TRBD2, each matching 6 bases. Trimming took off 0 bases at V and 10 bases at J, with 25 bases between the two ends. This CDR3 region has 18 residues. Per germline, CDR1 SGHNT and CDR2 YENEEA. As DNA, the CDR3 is TGTGCCAGCAGCTTAGATAATTGGCGTCCGGGGGCCAACCTGGAGCAGTTCTTC. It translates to CASSLDNWRPGANLEQFF.